The clone carrying this T cell receptor (beta chain) was seen at least ten times. Antigen unknown. TCRdb re-derived calls from the 5' RACE reads in MiXCR, one entry per CDR3 protein. This sample has about 690,000 distinct CDR3 sequences, with 6% to 6.5% found just once. The data originate from a study of identical twins. General observations from the study: Out-of-frame alpha sequences that twins shared showed excess low generation probability.

There are 16 residues in the CDR3. Trimming took off 2 bases at V and 0 bases at J, with 11 bases between the two ends. The source is a man younger than 35 in good health. The V gene is TRBV12-3 or TRBV12-4, the J gene TRBJ2-1; D uncertain. Sample: naive T cells sorted from blood. CDR3 amino acids: CASSLRVGSSYNEQFF. The DNA for the CDR3 is TGTGCCAGCAGTTTAAGAGTGGGAAGCTCCTACAATGAGCAGTTCTTC.